This entry lists 30 T cell receptor beta chains sequenced from one sample in a study of response to subunit inactivated influenza vaccine. TCRdb redid the calling of the RT-PCR reads with MiXCR, one entry per CDR3 protein. The sample includes about 830,000 distinct CDR3 sequences, 18% of them seen just once. The sample was PBMCs from blood, taken roughly 5 days after vaccination. The source is a man in his fifties who received an inactivated influenza vaccine.

This clonotype was detected only a few times. Written as DNA, the CDR3 is TGTGCCAGCAGTTTCCCTGGACAGGGACTCTCTGAAGCTTTCTTT. Protein sequence: CASSFPGQGLSEAFF. The rearrangement links TRBV12-3 or TRBV12-4 to TRBJ1-1; 8 bases fit TRBD1. The CDR3 covers 15 residues. V dropped 3 bases and J dropped 6; count of bases not matched to a gene: 9.

This clonotype was detected ten times or more. The chain has TRBV29-1 and TRBJ2-1; D uncertain. The germline V and J ends were trimmed by 4 bases and 5 bases, with 9 bases remaining between them. The CDR3 spans 12 residues. Germline V gene lookup returns CDR1 SQVTM and CDR2 ANQGSEA. CDR3 region: CSVVPYNNEQFF. In nucleotides, the CDR3 is TGCAGCGTTGTCCCCTACAACAATGAGCAGTTCTTC.

In this sample, this clonotype turned up a few times. The chain links TRBV20-1 to TRBJ2-7, with TRBD1 matching over 10 bases. The germline V gene has CDR1 DFQATT and CDR2 SNEGSKA (reference sequence). The CDR3 runs 15 residues. J was trimmed by 4 bases and V by 2 bases; bases with no gene match: 8. Here the CDR3 DNA reads TGCAGTGCTAGAACCTGGGACAGGGGAGGTTACGAGCAGTACTTC. This gives the protein CSARTWDRGGYEQYF.

This clonotype was seen a handful of times. The chain is built from TRBV20-1 and TRBJ1-1; TRBD1 might be the D (5 bases). V gave up 3 bases and J gave up 5 bases, with 10 bases separating them. The CDR3 covers 12 residues. The germline V gene has CDR1 DFQATT and CDR2 SNEGSKA (reference sequence). CDR3 sequence reads: CSASPAGTEAFF. CDR3 nucleotide sequence: TGCAGTGCTAGTCCGGCAGGGACTGAAGCTTTCTTT.

This clonotype has a handful of counts. The gene calls are TRBV4-2 and TRBJ1-2; a possible D gene is TRBD1 (5 bases). V shed 0 bases and J shed 3 bases, with 11 bases lying between them. CDR3 size: 15 residues. The germline V gene has CDR1 LGHNA and CDR2 YNFKEQ. CDR3 DNA sequence: TGTGCCAGCAGCCAAGATCAGGGCCCCTACTATGGCTACACCTTC. It encodes CASSQDQGPYYGYTF.

The chain recombines TRBV12-3 or TRBV12-4 with TRBJ1-4, with a weak D call TRBD1 (5 bases). V was clipped by 5 bases and J by 0 bases, with 10 bases between them. The CDR3 has 15 residues. The CDR3 nucleotides are TGTGCCAGCAGTGGGGGATCGGCAACTAATGAAAAACTGTTTTTT. Protein sequence: CASSGGSATNEKLFF.

This clonotype was observed a handful of times. The chain uses TRBV5-1 and TRBJ2-3; 8 nucleotides match TRBD1. Trimming removed 4 bases from V and 0 bases from J; junction bases left unmatched: 4. Germline V gives CDR1 SGHRS, CDR2 YFSETQ. There are 15 residues in the CDR3. CDR3 nucleotide sequence: TGCGCCAGCAGCAAGGGACAGGTCAGCACAGATACGCAGTATTTT. Its protein is CASSKGQVSTDTQYF.

This clonotype was picked up a small number of times. The chain is built from TRBV20-1 and TRBJ1-3, with D uncertain. V lost 0 bases, J lost 0 bases, and 6 bases lay in between. Germline V gives CDR1 DFQATT, CDR2 SNEGSKA (reference sequence). This CDR3 contains 14 residues. CDR3 residues: CSARDGVSGNTIYF. CDR3 DNA sequence: TGCAGTGCTAGAGACGGCGTCTCTGGAAACACCATATATTTT.

This sequence joins TRBV20-1 and TRBJ1-1, with TRBD1 as a possible D gene (6 bases). From germline, CDR1 is DFQATT and CDR2 SNEGSKA (reference sequence). V was cut by 5 bases and J by 8 bases, with 15 bases left in between. The length of the CDR3 is 12 residues. In DNA form, the CDR3 reads TGCAGTGCTGCCCGGACAGCGCTCGAAGCTTTCTTT. It is translated as CSAARTALEAFF.

This clonotype has only a few counts. The gene calls are TRBV18 and TRBJ2-7, with D perhaps TRBD1 (5 bases). Germline V gene lookup returns CDR1 KGHSH and CDR2 LQKENI. The CDR3 is 14 amino acids. V lost 5 bases to trimming and J lost 2 bases, with 13 bases between them. The DNA for the CDR3 is TGTGCCAGCTCATCGGACACTGGGGCCTACGAGCAGTACTTC. Translating it yields CASSSDTGAYEQYF.

The chain uses TRBV20-1 and TRBJ1-3; TRBD1 matches 7 bases. Germline loops: CDR1 DFQATT, CDR2 SNEGSKA (reference sequence). This CDR3 has 14 amino acids. The junction had 5 bases not matched to a gene; V was cut back by 2 bases and J by 4 bases. This CDR3 reads CSARRGGEGNTIYF. The CDR3 region has the DNA TGCAGTGCTAGAAGAGGGGGCGAAGGAAACACCATATATTTT.

This chain's CDR3 is CASPPTGLGKNIQYF. The CDR3 region has the DNA TGTGCCAGCCCGCCGACAGGGCTCGGCAAAAACATTCAGTACTTC. The chain is built from TRBV18 and TRBJ2-4, with 7 bases matching TRBD1. The CDR3 contains 15 residues. The V gene end was trimmed by 8 bases and the J gene end by 3 bases; junction bases not matched to a gene: 10. Germline CDR1 is KGHSH and CDR2 is LQKENI.

As for this clonotype: No conserved phenylalanine or tryptophan ends this CDR3, so it is likely a read error. The CDR3 region has the DNA TGCAGTGCTAGTGTGGGCGGAACTCTAGAGGAGACCCAGTACTCC. Protein: CSASVGGTLEETQYS. The chain couples TRBV20-1 to TRBJ2-5, with D unresolved. Germline V CDR1 and CDR2: DFQATT, SNEGSKA (reference sequence). V gave up 3 bases and J gave up 5 bases, with 19 bases separating them. The CDR3 runs to 15 residues.

V is TRBV7-2 and J is TRBJ1-1; D call uncertain. Trimming shortened V by 5 bases and J by 4 bases, and 14 bases separated the two germline ends. This CDR3 has 14 residues. The germline gives CDR1 SGHTA, CDR2 FQGNSA. The CDR3 reads CASSAQVTPTEAFF. CDR3 DNA: TGTGCCAGCAGCGCTCAGGTGACACCCACTGAAGCTTTCTTT.

J is TRBJ2-3 and V is TRBV7-2; 8 bases are shared with TRBD2. The CDR3 length is 17 residues. Germline-derived CDR1 and CDR2 are SGHTA and FQGNSA. The V and J ends lost 5 bases and 2 bases, in that order; junction bases with no gene match: 12. The DNA of the CDR3 is TGTGCCAGCAGCGCTATCTTAGCGGGAAAACTCACAGATACGCAGTATTTT. It yields the protein CASSAILAGKLTDTQYF.

The chain carries TRBV7-2 and TRBJ2-7; 10 nucleotides line up with TRBD2. The length of the CDR3 is 15 residues. The germline V gene encodes CDR1 SGHTA and CDR2 FQGNSA. After removal of 7 bases from V and 0 bases from J, the junction contained 6 bases not matched to a gene. CDR3 region: CASTLAGVSSYEQYF. The CDR3 nucleotides are TGTGCCAGCACTCTAGCGGGGGTTAGCTCCTACGAGCAGTACTTC.

The rearrangement links TRBV5-1 to TRBJ2-3, with D possibly called TRBD1 or TRBD2 (5 bases each). Germline CDR1 reads SGHRS; CDR2 reads YFSETQ. V gave up 0 bases and J gave up 9 bases, with 20 bases separating them. The CDR3 loop spans 16 amino acids. This CDR3 is CASSLGGMAQDSTQYF. In DNA form, the CDR3 reads TGCGCCAGCAGCTTGGGAGGGATGGCCCAAGACAGCACGCAGTATTTT.

This chain uses TRBV5-1 with TRBJ2-3; a possible D gene is TRBD2 (5 bases). The length of the CDR3 is 15 residues. V shed 4 bases and J shed 2 bases, with 14 bases lying between them. Germline V gives CDR1 SGHRS, CDR2 YFSETQ. For the CDR3, the DNA is TGCGCCAGCAGCCCGTCCGGGATTTACACAGATACGCAGTATTTT. Its translation: CASSPSGIYTDTQYF.

There are a few counts of this clonotype. The chain has TRBV20-1 and TRBJ1-1; 10 bases align to TRBD1. CDR1 and CDR2 (germline): DFQATT, SNEGSKA (reference sequence). The CDR3 extends over 19 amino acids. V lost 0 bases to trimming and J lost 1 base; unmatched junction nucleotides: 14. Here the CDR3 reads CSARDLVGTGVQRNTEAFF. CDR3 in DNA: TGCAGTGCTAGAGATCTCGTCGGGACAGGGGTTCAACGGAACACTGAAGCTTTCTTT.

V and J are TRBV20-1 and TRBJ2-7, with D perhaps matching TRBD2 (5 bases). The V and J ends lost 0 bases and 1 base respectively, with 10 bases between them. This CDR3 has 14 amino acids. Germline V gene data show CDR1 as DFQATT and CDR2 as SNEGSKA (reference sequence). The CDR3 is CSARDRTGSYEQYF. CDR3 DNA sequence: TGCAGTGCTAGAGATCGCACGGGATCCTACGAGCAGTACTTC.

This clonotype was seen only a few times. The chain recombines TRBV9 with TRBJ2-3, with D perhaps being TRBD1 or TRBD2 (5 bases each). Trimming took 3 bases from V and 4 from J, leaving 15 bases between them. The CDR3 runs 15 residues. Germline loops: CDR1 SGDLS, CDR2 YYNGEE. The CDR3 reads CASSADGATSDTQYF. The CDR3 DNA is TGTGCCAGCAGCGCCGACGGGGCTACTTCAGATACGCAGTATTTT. Filled out from reference TRBV9 and TRBJ2-3, the complete variable domain reads DSGVTQTPKHLITATGQRVTLRCSPRSGDLSVYWYQQSLDQGLQFLIQYYNGEERAKGNILERFSAQQFPDLHSELNLSSLELGDSALYFCASSADGATSDTQYFGPGTRLTVL.

The rearrangement links TRBV19 to TRBJ2-1; 7 nucleotides line up with TRBD2. Germline-derived CDR1 and CDR2 are LNHDA and SQIVND (reference sequence). There are 15 residues in the CDR3. Trimming at V came to 10 bases and at J to 8 bases, leaving 17 bases not matched to a gene. The DNA for the CDR3 is TGTGCCACCGATGTTGGGGGGGACTATCCGGATGAGCAGTTCTTC. As protein: CATDVGGDYPDEQFF.

Only a few counts were recorded for this clonotype. CDR3 DNA sequence: TGCGCCAGCAGCTTGGTGGGTAGGGGTGGCTACGAGCAGTACTTC. It encodes CASSLVGRGGYEQYF. The chain recombines TRBV5-1 with TRBJ2-7, with D possibly matching TRBD1 (5 bases). The germline gives CDR1 SGHRS, CDR2 YFSETQ. This CDR3 contains 15 residues. Trimming removed 0 bases from V and 3 bases from J, with 13 bases in between.

This clonotype was seen only a few times. V and J are TRBV12-3 or TRBV12-4 and TRBJ2-7; D is unresolved. Trimming removed 8 bases from V and 3 bases from J, with 23 bases in between. This CDR3 is 16 amino acids long. The CDR3 bases are TGTGCCAGCGCCCCACAACACGAAGTCCCCATCTACGAGCAGTACTTC. Its protein product is CASAPQHEVPIYEQYF.

This clonotype was observed a few times. The chain carries TRBV20-1 and TRBJ2-5, with D tentatively TRBD1 (5 bases). The V gene lost 3 bases and the J gene lost 7 bases, with 12 bases spanning the gap. CDR1 and CDR2 from the germline V gene are DFQATT and SNEGSKA (reference sequence). The CDR3 is made up of 12 amino acids. CDR3 protein: CSASGDRGTQYF. For the CDR3, the DNA is TGCAGTGCTAGTGGCGACAGAGGGACCCAGTACTTC.

This rearrangement joins TRBV6-1 to TRBJ2-3; D is uncertain. The CDR3 has 15 residues. The germline V gene encodes CDR1 MNHNS and CDR2 SASEGT. Trimming left V 6 bases short and J 0 bases short, with 13 bases between. The CDR3 coding sequence is TGTGCCAGCAGCTCCGGATATTCGAGCACAGATACGCAGTATTTT. Translating it yields CASSSGYSSTDTQYF.

This clonotype occurred a few times. The V call is TRBV4-3, the J call TRBJ2-7; D might be TRBD1 (7 bases). This CDR3 is 14 amino acids long. Germline loops: CDR1 LGHNA, CDR2 YSLEER. Trimming left V 4 bases short and J 7 bases short, with 17 bases between. CDR3 DNA sequence: TGCGCCAGCAGCCCGGGAGAGGGGGCGAGGGAGCAGTACTTC. This encodes CASSPGEGAREQYF.

This clonotype was counted many times. This chain links TRBV12-3 or TRBV12-4 with TRBJ2-7; 8 bases line up with TRBD1. V dropped 8 bases and J dropped 3; count of bases not matched to a gene: 9. The CDR3 has 14 amino acids. The CDR3 sequence is CASGAGGRVYEQYF. The DNA for the CDR3 is TGTGCCAGCGGGGCAGGGGGCAGAGTCTACGAGCAGTACTTC.

This clonotype has just a few counts. The chain combines TRBV6-2 or TRBV6-3 with TRBJ2-7, with TRBD2 matching over 7 bases. Unmatched junction bases numbered 12, after V lost 4 bases and J lost 3 bases. Germline CDR1 reads MNHEY; CDR2 reads SVGEGT. The CDR3 covers 16 residues. The CDR3 DNA sequence: TGTGCCAGCAGTTCTGTCGGGGGGATGAGGTACTACGAGCAGTACTTC. Translating it yields CASSSVGGMRYYEQYF.

This clonotype was counted between two and nine times. This chain uses TRBV10-3 with TRBJ2-4; D ambiguous. Germline V gene data show CDR1 as ENHRY and CDR2 as SYGVKD. CDR3 length: 16 residues. V was pared by 2 bases and J by 0 bases, with 11 bases between. The CDR3 region is CAISENRVLAKNIQYF. The CDR3 DNA is TGTGCCATCAGTGAGAACCGGGTACTAGCCAAAAACATTCAGTACTTC.